This section outlines one T cell receptor beta chain sequence together with its context. Its target is unknown. This sample stems from a study of CD8+ T cells in alopecia areata. Study at large: Treated patients took oral tofacitinib at 5 to 10 mg twice daily. General study findings and limits: Expanded CD8+ clones among the top 100, and scalp clonality, were significantly decreased by tofacitinib.

Reverse transcription of extracted RNA yielded cDNA, which provided the sequencing template. Profiling relied on immunoSEQ multiplex PCR, and the TCRdb table lists in-frame clones only, not all of them. The table includes some 100,000 clones, just under 60% detected once. As to treatment: oral pan-JAK inhibitor, 5-10 mg twice daily. The germline V and J ends were trimmed by 3 bases and 7 bases, with 11 bases remaining between them. The CDR3 contains 14 residues. The germline V gene has CDR1 SGDLS and CDR2 YYNGEE. The TCR comes from a human donor with alopecia areata. This material consisted of CD8+ T cells sorted from blood, taken at approximately week 56, from a patient treated with tofacitinib. The chain employs TRBV9 and TRBJ1-6; TRBD1 might be the D (5 bases). The chain's CDR3 is CASSEGPSNSPLHF. The CDR3 DNA sequence: TGTGCCAGCAGCGAGGGGCCCAGCAATTCACCCCTCCACTTT.